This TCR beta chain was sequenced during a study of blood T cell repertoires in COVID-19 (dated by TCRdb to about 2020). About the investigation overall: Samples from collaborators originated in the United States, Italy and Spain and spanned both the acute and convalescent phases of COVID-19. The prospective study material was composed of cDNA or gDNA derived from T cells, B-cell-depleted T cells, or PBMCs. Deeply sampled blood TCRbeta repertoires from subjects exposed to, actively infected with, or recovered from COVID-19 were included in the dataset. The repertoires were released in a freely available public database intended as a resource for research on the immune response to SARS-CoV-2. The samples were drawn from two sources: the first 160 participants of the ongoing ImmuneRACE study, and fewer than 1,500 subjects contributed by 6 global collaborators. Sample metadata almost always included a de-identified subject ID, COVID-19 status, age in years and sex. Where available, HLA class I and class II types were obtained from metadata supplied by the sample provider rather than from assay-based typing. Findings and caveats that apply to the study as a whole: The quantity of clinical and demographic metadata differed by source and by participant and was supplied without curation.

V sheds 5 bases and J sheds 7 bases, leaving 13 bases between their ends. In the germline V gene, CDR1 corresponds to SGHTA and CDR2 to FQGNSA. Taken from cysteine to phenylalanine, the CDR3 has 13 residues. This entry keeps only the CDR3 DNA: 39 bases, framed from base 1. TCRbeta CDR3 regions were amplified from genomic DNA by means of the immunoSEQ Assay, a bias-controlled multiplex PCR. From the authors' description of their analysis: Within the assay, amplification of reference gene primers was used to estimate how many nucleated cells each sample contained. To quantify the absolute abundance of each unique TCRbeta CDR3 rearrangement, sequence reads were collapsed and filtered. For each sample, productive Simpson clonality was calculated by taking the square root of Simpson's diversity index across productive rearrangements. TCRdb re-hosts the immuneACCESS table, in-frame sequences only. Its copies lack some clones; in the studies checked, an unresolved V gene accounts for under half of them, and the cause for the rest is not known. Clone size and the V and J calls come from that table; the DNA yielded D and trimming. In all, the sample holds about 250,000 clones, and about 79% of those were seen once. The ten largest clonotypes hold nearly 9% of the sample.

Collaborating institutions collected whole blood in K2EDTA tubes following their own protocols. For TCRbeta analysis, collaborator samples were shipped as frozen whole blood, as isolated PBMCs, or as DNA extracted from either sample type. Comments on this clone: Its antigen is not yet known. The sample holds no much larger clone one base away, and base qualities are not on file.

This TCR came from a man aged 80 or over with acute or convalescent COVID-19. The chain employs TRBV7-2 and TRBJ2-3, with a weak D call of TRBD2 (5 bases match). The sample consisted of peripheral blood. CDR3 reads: CASSRERLNTQYF. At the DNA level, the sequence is TGTGCCAGCAGCCGGGAAAGGTTAAATACGCAGTATTTT.